Given below is one T cell receptor beta chain in context. Antigen: not known. These data belong to a study of post-analysis software for immune sequencing data. Trimming took 5 bases from V and 4 from J, leaving 12 bases between them. The germline CDR1 and CDR2 sequences are SGHDT and YYEEEE. The CDR3 loop spans 13 amino acids. Unique molecular identifiers tagged the TCR beta cDNA libraries. Via MiXCR, TCRdb re-called the PCR reads, giving one row per CDR3 protein. The data contain 400,000 to 500,000 distinct CDR3 sequences, about 40% of them singletons. Study conclusions and caveats: TRBV5-6, TRBV5-1 and TRBV20-1 belonged to a set of five TRBV segments that were more frequent in patients than controls.

Sequencing was performed on blood. This chain links TRBV5-6 with TRBJ1-2; D is ambiguous. The sequence was collected from a girl aged 2 to 10 with multiple sclerosis. The chain's CDR3 is CASSNVGFYGYTF. CDR3 in DNA: TGTGCCAGCAGTAATGTGGGATTCTATGGCTACACCTTC.